One TCR beta chain is described in this entry. Trimming removed 3 bases from V and 4 bases from J, with 19 bases in between. Germline CDR1 and CDR2: ENHRY and SYGVKD. This CDR3 spans 17 amino acids. These data originate in a study of OX40 agonist ivuxolimab in advanced cancers. Clones were read by immunoSEQ multiplex PCR, and TCRdb kept only the in-frame ones, dropping some. The sample shows roughly 45,000 clones, 60% to 80% of them seen only once. The rearrangement links TRBV10-3 to TRBJ1-5; D gene unclear. The TCR was taken from an adult with an advanced solid tumor such as melanoma, head and neck, liver or kidney cancer. Sequences were derived from CD4+ or CD8+ T cells sorted from blood, sampled in a trial of the OX40 agonist ivuxolimab. CDR3 in amino acids: CAISDRLGSERNQPQHF. CDR3 bases: TGTGCCATCAGTGACCGTTTAGGTTCTGAGAGAAATCAGCCCCAGCATTTT.